This entry describes one T cell receptor beta chain. Antigen: not known. TCRdb reprocessed the 5' RACE reads, with one entry per CDR3 protein and no DNA. This sample's table reports fewer than 550,000 distinct CDR3 sequences. This entry belongs to a study of monozygotic twins with inflammatory bowel disease. Findings of the study overall: Healthy co-twins had higher TCRbeta inverse Simpson diversity than their IBD twins. There were differing immunosuppressive treatments, which may have added variability to patient repertoires. Concordance status among twins (concordant versus discordant) showed no link to repertoire similarity, possibly from limited power.

Whole blood served as the source of total RNA, and no T cell sorting took place. This CDR3 contains 15 residues. Germline V CDR1 and CDR2: SGHVS, FQNEAQ. The sample comprised blood. This chain links TRBV7-8 with TRBJ2-1. The receptor was isolated from a human donor with ulcerative colitis or Crohn's disease, or a healthy co-twin of an affected twin (not recorded which). CDR3 amino acids: CASSFGGLTYNEQFF. Looking up the rest from reference TRBV7-8 and TRBJ2-1 gives the full variable domain: GAGVSQSPRYKVAKRGQDVALRCDPISGHVSLFWYQQALGQGPEFLTYFQNEAQLDKSGLPSDRFFAERPEGSVSTLKIQRTQQEDSAVYLCASSFGGLTYNEQFFGPGTRLTVL.